Listed below are T cell receptor beta chains from one sample, sequenced in a study of blood T cells in healthy people across ages. TCRdb fed the 5' RACE reads into MiXCR, producing one record per CDR3 protein. The data contain 1.8 million or so distinct CDR3 sequences, about 39% of them singletons. Sequencing input: blood. The receptors were sampled from a human donor in good health. CDR3s include the opening cysteine and the closing phenylalanine or tryptophan. Fields, in order: V gene, clone size, D gene, J gene, CDR3 DNA, CDR3 protein. D genes are given only for firm matches. A clone size is listed for some rows: how often the clone was seen (once, few, many), or a class if it is expanded.

TRBV7-2	NA	TRBD1	TRBJ2-3	TGTGCCAGCAGCTCCGGACAGGCCACAGATACGCAGTATTTT	CASSSGQATDTQYF
TRBV20-1	few	TRBD1	TRBJ2-5	TGCAGTGCTAGACCCCCGACAGGGGAAGAGACCCAGTACTTC	CSARPPTGEETQYF
TRBV20-1	NA	NA	TRBJ1-2	TGCAGTGCTATCCCGTGGGAATTTAACTATGGCTACACCTTC	CSAIPWEFNYGYTF
TRBV15	few	NA	TRBJ2-1	TGTGCCACCAGCAGAACCGGGCCCCAGCAGTTCTTC	CATSRTGPQQFF
TRBV29-1	NA	TRBD2	TRBJ2-3	TGCAGCGTTGGGGCGGGGGTCACAGATACGCAGTATTTT	CSVGAGVTDTQYF
TRBV7-9	NA	NA	TRBJ1-6	TGTGCCAGCAGCATCGGACAGAATTCTTATAATTCACCCCTCCACTTT	CASSIGQNSYNSPLHF
TRBV20-1	few	TRBD1	TRBJ1-2	TGCAGTGCTAGAGACGGCAGGGGGCAGGATGGCTACACCTTC	CSARDGRGQDGYTF
TRBV6-1	NA	TRBD2	TRBJ2-3	TGTGCCAGCACCTCCCGCGGGCTAGCGGGGTGGAGCACAGATACGCAGTATTTT	CASTSRGLAGWSTDTQYF
TRBV5-5	NA	NA	TRBJ2-1	TGTGCCAGCAGCCTCGGTAGTAGGAATGAGCAGTTCTTC	CASSLGSRNEQFF
TRBV7-8	NA	NA	TRBJ2-2	TGTGCCAGCAGCTTAATGGGCGTGTCCGGGGAGCTGTTTTTT	CASSLMGVSGELFF
TRBV6-1	many	NA	TRBJ2-5	TGTGCCAGCAGTGGACAGCAAGAGACCCAGTACTTC	CASSGQQETQYF
TRBV29-1	few	NA	TRBJ1-4	TGCAGCGTCGATGGAGGGGGGGGCGAGGAACTGTTTTTT	CSVDGGGGEELFF
TRBV4-1	NA	NA	TRBJ1-6	TGCGCCAGCAGCCAAGTCCCGAATAGGATTAATTCACCCCTCCACTTT	CASSQVPNRINSPLHF
TRBV25-1	few	NA	TRBJ2-3	TGTGCCAGCAGTGAAAGGTCCCATACTAGCACAGATACGCAGTATTTT	CASSERSHTSTDTQYF
TRBV9	NA	NA	TRBJ1-5	TGTGCCAGCAGCGTAGGTTCAGGGAATCAGCCCCAGCATTTT	CASSVGSGNQPQHF
TRBV9	few	NA	TRBJ2-1	TGTGCCAGCAGCGCCCTTAATTGGGGGAATGAGCAGTTCTTC	CASSALNWGNEQFF
TRBV6-7	few	NA	TRBJ2-5	TGTGCCAGCAGTTACTCGTTCGTCTCTATTAGCCCGGTGGGGTACCAAGAGACCCAGTACTTC	CASSYSFVSISPVGYQETQYF
TRBV7-8	NA	TRBD1	TRBJ2-6	TGTGCCAGCAGCTTAGTCCAGGGGGCTAGTGGGGCCAACGTCCTGACTTTC	CASSLVQGASGANVLTF
TRBV27	NA	NA	TRBJ1-5	TGTGCCAGCAGTCCAAATTCAGGCTATAGCAATCAGCCCCAGCATTTT	CASSPNSGYSNQPQHF
TRBV20-1	few	NA	TRBJ1-5	TGCAGTGCTGGAGCGGGTCCCGGTCAGCCCCAGCATTTT	CSAGAGPGQPQHF
TRBV7-2	NA	TRBD1	TRBJ1-4	TGTGCCAGCAGCCGACAGGGGGTCGTAGAAAAACTGTTTTTT	CASSRQGVVEKLFF
TRBV20-1	NA	NA	TRBJ1-6	TGCAGTGCTAGAGATGTGCCGGGTTTAGGGTCACCCCTCCACTTT	CSARDVPGLGSPLHF
TRBV5-1	NA	NA	TRBJ2-7	TGCGCCAGCAGCTTGGTTCCGGGCCACATCTCCTACGAGCAGTACTTC	CASSLVPGHISYEQYF
TRBV15	NA	TRBD1	TRBJ2-7	TGTGCCACCAGCAGCGGGACAGGGACCTACGAGCAGTACTTC	CATSSGTGTYEQYF
TRBV5-1	NA	TRBD2	TRBJ2-1	TGCGCCAGCAGCGTGGGACTAGCGGGGCGAGGTGAGCAGTTCTTC	CASSVGLAGRGEQFF
TRBV7-8	NA	NA	TRBJ2-1	TGTGCCAGCAGCTCCCACATGGGGAGTAAGAGCTCCTACAATGAGCAGTTCTTC	CASSSHMGSKSSYNEQFF
TRBV12-3/TRBV12-4	few	NA	TRBJ2-3	TGTGCCAGCACCCCAGATACGCAGTATTTT	CASTPDTQYF
TRBV29-1	NA	NA	TRBJ2-3	TGCAGCGTTGAAGGGGAGCCTTCTGGGGGAGATACGCAGTATTTT	CSVEGEPSGGDTQYF
TRBV20-1	NA	NA	TRBJ2-5	TGCAGTGCTAAAGGGGATTACCAAGAGACCCAGTACTTC	CSAKGDYQETQYF
TRBV7-2	NA	TRBD2	TRBJ2-3	TGTGCCAGCAGCTCCCCGACTAGCGGGGGGCCAGATACGCAGTATTTT	CASSSPTSGGPDTQYF
TRBV6-2/TRBV6-3	NA	NA	TRBJ1-5	TGTGCCAGCACCATCGGAGGGCTCAATCAGCCCCAGCATTTT	CASTIGGLNQPQHF
TRBV20-1	NA	NA	TRBJ2-3	TGCAGCGCCTCAGGGGGGCCAAGCGATACGCAGTATTTT	CSASGGPSDTQYF
TRBV4-1	few	NA	TRBJ1-1	TGCGCCAGCAGCCACAGGGTACCCCCATTGAACACTGAAGCTTTCTTT	CASSHRVPPLNTEAFF
TRBV2	NA	TRBD1	TRBJ2-5	TGTGCCTGCAGGCCGCAGGGGGCAATACACCAAGAGACCCAGTACTTC	CACRPQGAIHQETQYF
TRBV28	NA	NA	TRBJ2-1	TGTGCCATCGCCTCTACAGGCGAATCCTACAATGAGCAGTTCTTC	CAIASTGESYNEQFF